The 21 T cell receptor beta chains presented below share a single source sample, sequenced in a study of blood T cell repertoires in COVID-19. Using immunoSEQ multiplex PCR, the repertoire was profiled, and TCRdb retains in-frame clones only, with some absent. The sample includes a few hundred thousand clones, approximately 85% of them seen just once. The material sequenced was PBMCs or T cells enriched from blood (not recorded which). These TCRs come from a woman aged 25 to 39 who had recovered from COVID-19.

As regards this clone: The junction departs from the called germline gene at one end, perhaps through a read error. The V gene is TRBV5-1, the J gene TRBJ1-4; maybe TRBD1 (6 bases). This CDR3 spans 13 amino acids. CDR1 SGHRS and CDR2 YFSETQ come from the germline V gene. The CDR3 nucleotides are TGCGCCAGCAGGTTGGGGGGACAAGCGAAACTGTTTTTT. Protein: CASRLGGQAKLFF.

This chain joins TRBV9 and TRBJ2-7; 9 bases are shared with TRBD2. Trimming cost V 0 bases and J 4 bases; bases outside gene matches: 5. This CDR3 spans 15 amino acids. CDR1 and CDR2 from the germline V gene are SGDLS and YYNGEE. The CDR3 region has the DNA TGTGCCAGCAGCGTAGAATTAGCGGGAGTATACGAGCAGTACTTC. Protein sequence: CASSVELAGVYEQYF. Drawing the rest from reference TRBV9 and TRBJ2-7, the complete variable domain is DSGVTQTPKHLITATGQRVTLRCSPRSGDLSVYWYQQSLDQGLQFLIQYYNGEERAKGNILERFSAQQFPDLHSELNLSSLELGDSALYFCASSVELAGVYEQYFGPGTRLTVT.

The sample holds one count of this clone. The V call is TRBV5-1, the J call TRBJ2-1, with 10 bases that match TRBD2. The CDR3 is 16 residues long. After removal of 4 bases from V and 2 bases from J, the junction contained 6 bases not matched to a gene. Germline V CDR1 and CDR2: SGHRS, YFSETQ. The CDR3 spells CASSPGLADAYNEQFF. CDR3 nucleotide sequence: TGCGCCAGCAGCCCCGGACTAGCGGATGCCTACAATGAGCAGTTCTTC.

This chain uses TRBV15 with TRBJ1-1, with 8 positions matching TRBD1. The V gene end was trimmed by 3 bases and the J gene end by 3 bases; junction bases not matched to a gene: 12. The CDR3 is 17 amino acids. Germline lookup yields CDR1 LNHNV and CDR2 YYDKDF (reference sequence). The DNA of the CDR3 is TGTGCCACCAGCAGCGTGATCTGGACAGGGAAGGACACTGAAGCTTTCTTT. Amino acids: CATSSVIWTGKDTEAFF.

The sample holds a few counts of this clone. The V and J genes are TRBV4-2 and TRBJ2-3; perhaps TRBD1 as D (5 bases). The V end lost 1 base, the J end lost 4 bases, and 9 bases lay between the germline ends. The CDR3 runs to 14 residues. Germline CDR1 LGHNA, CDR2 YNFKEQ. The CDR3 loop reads CASSQGQSADTQYF. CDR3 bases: TGTGCCAGCAGCCAAGGACAGTCCGCAGATACGCAGTATTTT.

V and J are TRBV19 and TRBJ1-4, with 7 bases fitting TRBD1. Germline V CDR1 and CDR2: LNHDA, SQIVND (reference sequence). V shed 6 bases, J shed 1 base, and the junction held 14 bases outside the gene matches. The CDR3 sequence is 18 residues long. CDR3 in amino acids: CASRPRQGMEGTNEKLFF. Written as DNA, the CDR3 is TGTGCCAGTAGACCCCGACAGGGAATGGAAGGAACTAATGAAAAACTGTTTTTT.

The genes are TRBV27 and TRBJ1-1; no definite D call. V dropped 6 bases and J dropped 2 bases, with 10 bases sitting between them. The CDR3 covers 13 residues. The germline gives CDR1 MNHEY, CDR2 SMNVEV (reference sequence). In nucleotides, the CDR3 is TGTGCCAGCAGCCTCAGTATAAACACTGAAGCTTTCTTT. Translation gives CASSLSINTEAFF.

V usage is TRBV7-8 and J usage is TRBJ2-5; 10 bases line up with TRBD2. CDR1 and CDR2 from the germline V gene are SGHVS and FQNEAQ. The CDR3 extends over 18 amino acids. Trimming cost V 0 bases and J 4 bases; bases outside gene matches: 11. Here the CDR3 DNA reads TGTGCCAGCAGCTTAGCAGGACTAGCGGAGACTACGGGAGAGACCCAGTACTTC. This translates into CASSLAGLAETTGETQYF.

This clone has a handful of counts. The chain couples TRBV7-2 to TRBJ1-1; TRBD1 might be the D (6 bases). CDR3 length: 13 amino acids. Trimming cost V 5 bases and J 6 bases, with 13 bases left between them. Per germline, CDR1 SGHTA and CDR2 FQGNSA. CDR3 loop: CASSDYRAAEAFF. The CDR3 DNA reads TGTGCCAGCAGCGATTACAGGGCGGCTGAAGCTTTCTTT.

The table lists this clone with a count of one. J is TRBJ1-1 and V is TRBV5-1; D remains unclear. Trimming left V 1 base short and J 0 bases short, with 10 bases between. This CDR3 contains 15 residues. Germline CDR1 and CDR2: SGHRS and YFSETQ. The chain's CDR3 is CASSLPGSMNTEAFF. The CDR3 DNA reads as TGCGCCAGCAGCTTGCCGGGGAGCATGAACACTGAAGCTTTCTTT.

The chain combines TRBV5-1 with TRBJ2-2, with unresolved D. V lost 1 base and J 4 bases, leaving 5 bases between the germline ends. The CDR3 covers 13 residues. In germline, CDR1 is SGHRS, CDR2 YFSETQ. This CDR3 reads CASSLIITGELFF. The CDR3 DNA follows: TGCGCCAGCAGCTTGATCATCACCGGGGAGCTGTTTTTT.

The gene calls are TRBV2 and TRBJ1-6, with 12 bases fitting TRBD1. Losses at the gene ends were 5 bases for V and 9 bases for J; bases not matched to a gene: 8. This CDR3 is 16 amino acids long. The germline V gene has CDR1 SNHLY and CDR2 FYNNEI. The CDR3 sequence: CASSTYGTGGFSPLHF. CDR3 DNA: TGTGCCAGCAGTACCTATGGGACAGGGGGCTTTTCACCCCTCCACTTT.

CDR3 DNA: TGTGCCAGCAGCGTTTCAGGGGGAAAGGGTGAAAAACTGTTTTTT. Protein: CASSVSGGKGEKLFF. The V gene is TRBV9, the J gene TRBJ1-4, with 7 bases matching TRBD1. The V segment lost 2 bases and the J segment 7 bases; nucleotides outside the gene matches: 8. The CDR3 spans 15 residues. CDR1 and CDR2 (germline): SGDLS, YYNGEE.

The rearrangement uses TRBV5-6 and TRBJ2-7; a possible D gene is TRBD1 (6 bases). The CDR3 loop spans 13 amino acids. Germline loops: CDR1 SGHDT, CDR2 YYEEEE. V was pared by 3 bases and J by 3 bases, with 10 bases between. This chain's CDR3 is CASSWGQVYEQYF. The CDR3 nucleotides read TGTGCCAGCAGCTGGGGACAAGTCTACGAGCAGTACTTC.

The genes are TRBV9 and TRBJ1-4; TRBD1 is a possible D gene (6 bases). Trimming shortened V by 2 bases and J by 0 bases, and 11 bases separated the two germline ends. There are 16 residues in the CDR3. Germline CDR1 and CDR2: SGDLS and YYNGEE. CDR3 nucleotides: TGTGCCAGCAGCGTCGGGACAACAACAACTAATGAAAAACTGTTTTTT. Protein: CASSVGTTTTNEKLFF.

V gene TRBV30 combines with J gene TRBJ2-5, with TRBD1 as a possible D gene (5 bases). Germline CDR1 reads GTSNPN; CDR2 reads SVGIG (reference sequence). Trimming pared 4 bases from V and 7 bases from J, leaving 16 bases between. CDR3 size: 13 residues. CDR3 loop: CAWTADTTGTQYF. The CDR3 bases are TGTGCCTGGACCGCGGACACGACGGGGACCCAGTACTTC.

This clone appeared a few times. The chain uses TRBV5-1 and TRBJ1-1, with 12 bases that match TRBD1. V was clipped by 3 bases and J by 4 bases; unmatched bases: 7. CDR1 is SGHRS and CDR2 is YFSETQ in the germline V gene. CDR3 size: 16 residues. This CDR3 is CASSWDRGRELTEAFF. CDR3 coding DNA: TGCGCCAGCAGCTGGGACAGGGGGCGAGAGCTCACTGAAGCTTTCTTT.

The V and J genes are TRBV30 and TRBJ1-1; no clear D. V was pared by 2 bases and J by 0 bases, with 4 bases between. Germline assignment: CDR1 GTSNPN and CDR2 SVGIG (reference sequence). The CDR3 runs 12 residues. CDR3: CAWSHMNTEAFF. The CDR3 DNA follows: TGTGCCTGGAGTCACATGAACACTGAAGCTTTCTTT. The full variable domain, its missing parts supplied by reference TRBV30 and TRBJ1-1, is SQTIHQWPATLVQPVGSPLSLECTVEGTSNPNLYWYRQAAGRGLQLLFYSVGIGQISSEVPQNLSASRPQDRQFILSSKKLLLSDSGFYLCAWSHMNTEAFFGQGTRLTVV.

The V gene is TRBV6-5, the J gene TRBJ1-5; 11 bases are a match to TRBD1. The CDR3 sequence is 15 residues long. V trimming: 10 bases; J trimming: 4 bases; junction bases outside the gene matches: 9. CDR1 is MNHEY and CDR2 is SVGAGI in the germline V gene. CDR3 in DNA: TGTGCCACCCCGGCGGGACAGGGGGGAAATCAGCCCCAGCATTTT. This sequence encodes CATPAGQGGNQPQHF.

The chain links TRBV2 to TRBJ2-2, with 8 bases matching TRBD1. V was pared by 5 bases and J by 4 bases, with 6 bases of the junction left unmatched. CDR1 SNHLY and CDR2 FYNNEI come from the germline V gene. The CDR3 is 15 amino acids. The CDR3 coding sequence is TGTGCCAGCAGTCCGAGACAGGGGTTCACCGGGGAGCTGTTTTTT. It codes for CASSPRQGFTGELFF.

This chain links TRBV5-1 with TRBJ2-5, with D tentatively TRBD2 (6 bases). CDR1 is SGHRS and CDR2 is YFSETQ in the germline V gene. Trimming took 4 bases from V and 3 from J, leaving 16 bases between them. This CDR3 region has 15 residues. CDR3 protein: CASSKQGRKEETQYF. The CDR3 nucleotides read TGCGCCAGCAGCAAACAAGGGAGGAAGGAAGAGACCCAGTACTTC.